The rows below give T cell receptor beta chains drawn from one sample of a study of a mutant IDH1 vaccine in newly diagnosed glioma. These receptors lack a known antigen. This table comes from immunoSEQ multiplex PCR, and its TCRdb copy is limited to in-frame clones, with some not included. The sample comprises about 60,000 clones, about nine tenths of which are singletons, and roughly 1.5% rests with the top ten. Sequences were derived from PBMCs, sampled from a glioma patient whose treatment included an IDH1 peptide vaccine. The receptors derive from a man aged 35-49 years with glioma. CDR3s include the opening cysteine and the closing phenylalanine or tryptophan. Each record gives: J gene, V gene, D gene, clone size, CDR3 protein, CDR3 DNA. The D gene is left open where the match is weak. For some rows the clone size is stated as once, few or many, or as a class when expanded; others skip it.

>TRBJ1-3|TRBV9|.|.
CASSVGGQPGNTIYF
TGTGCCAGCAGCGTAGGTGGACAGCCTGGAAACACCATATATTTT
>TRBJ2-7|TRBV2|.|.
CASKRTGITYEQYF
TGTGCCAGCAAGCGGACTGGGATCACCTACGAGCAGTACTTC
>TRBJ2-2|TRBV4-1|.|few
CASSQESGPPRELFF
TGCGCCAGCAGCCAAGAGTCCGGTCCCCCAAGGGAGCTGTTTTTT
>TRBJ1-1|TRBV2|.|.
CASSLGHQNTEAFF
TGTGCCAGCAGTCTGGGACACCAGAACACTGAAGCTTTCTTT
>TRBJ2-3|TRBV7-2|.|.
CASSLAQASTDTQYF
TGTGCCAGCAGCTTAGCCCAGGCTAGCACAGATACGCAGTATTTT
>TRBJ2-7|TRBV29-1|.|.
CSTRVGSGEQYF
TGCAGCACCCGGGTCGGTTCGGGCGAGCAGTACTTC
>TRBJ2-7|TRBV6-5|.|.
CASSSRRKQYF
TGTGCCAGCAGTTCAAGACGGAAGCAGTACTTC
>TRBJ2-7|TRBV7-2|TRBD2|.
CASSLAGGSYEQYF
TGTGCCAGCAGCCTAGCGGGAGGCTCCTACGAGCAGTACTTC
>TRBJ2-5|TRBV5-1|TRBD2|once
CASSEREGRETQYF
TGCGCCAGCAGCGAGCGGGAGGGCAGGGAGACCCAGTACTTC
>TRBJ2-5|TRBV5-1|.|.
CASSLQQETQYF
TGCGCCAGCAGCCTCCAACAAGAGACCCAGTACTTC
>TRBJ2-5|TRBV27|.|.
CASSSLQETQYF
TGTGCCAGCAGTTCCCTCCAAGAGACCCAGTACTTC
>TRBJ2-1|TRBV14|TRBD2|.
CASSQDWGLAGVNEQFF
TGTGCCAGCAGCCAAGATTGGGGACTAGCGGGAGTAAATGAGCAGTTCTTC
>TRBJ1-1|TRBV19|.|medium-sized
CASNDKNTEAFF
TGTGCCAGTAACGACAAGAACACTGAAGCTTTCTTT
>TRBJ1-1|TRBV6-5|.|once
CASSPSWGKAFF
TGTGCCAGCAGTCCCTCATGGGGCAAAGCTTTCTTT
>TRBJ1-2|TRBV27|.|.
CASKARAWYGYTF
TGTGCCAGCAAGGCTCGGGCTTGGTATGGCTACACCTTC
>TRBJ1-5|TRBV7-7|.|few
CASSLVWFSNQPQHF
TGTGCTAGCAGCTTAGTATGGTTTTCCAATCAGCCCCAGCATTTT
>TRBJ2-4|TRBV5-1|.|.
CASSYSGFNKNIQYF
TGCGCCAGCAGCTACAGCGGGTTTAACAAAAACATTCAGTACTTC
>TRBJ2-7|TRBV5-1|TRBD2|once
CASRMREWYEQYF
TGCGCCAGCAGGATGCGGGAGTGGTACGAGCAGTACTTC
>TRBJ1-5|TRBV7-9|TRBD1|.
CASSGTGGEGQPQHF
TGTGCCAGCAGCGGGACAGGGGGAGAAGGTCAGCCCCAGCATTTT
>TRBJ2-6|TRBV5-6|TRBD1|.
CASRGQGRYSGANVLTF
TGTGCCAGCCGCGGACAGGGACGCTACTCTGGGGCCAACGTCCTGACTTTC
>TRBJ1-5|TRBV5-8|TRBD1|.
CASSFDRAGNQPQHF
TGTGCCAGCAGCTTTGACAGGGCTGGCAATCAGCCCCAGCATTTT
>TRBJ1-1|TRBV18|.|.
CASSPRGLDAFF
TGTGCCAGCTCACCACGGGGGTTGGACGCTTTCTTT
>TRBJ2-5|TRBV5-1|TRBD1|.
CASSRQWPDRGETQYF
TGCGCCAGCAGCCGACAATGGCCTGACAGGGGGGAGACCCAGTACTTC
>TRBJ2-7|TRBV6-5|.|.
CASSRQGGGEQYF
TGTGCCAGCAGTCGACAGGGAGGGGGCGAGCAGTACTTC
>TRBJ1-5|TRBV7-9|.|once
CASSFGVDQPQHF
TGTGCCAGCAGCTTTGGAGTCGATCAGCCCCAGCATTTT
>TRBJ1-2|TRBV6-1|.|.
CASSPPLWQGFGYTF
TGTGCCAGCAGTCCCCCCTTGTGGCAGGGGTTTGGCTACACCTTC
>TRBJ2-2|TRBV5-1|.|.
CASSLDYGAGELFF
TGCGCCAGCAGCTTGGATTATGGGGCCGGGGAGCTGTTTTTT
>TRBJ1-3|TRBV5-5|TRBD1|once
CASSPGQKSGNTIYF
TGTGCCAGCAGCCCGGGACAGAAGTCTGGAAACACCATATATTTT
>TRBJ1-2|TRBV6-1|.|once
CASRLLGEGYTF
TGTGCCAGCAGACTACTTGGTGAAGGCTACACCTTC
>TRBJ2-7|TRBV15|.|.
CATSRRQEAYEQYF
TGTGCCACCAGCCGCAGACAGGAGGCCTACGAGCAGTACTTC
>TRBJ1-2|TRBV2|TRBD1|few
CASRENRDRVGGYTF
TGTGCCAGCAGGGAAAACCGCGACAGGGTCGGCGGCTACACCTTC
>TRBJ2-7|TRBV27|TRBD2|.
CASSPSVGSGRWEQYF
TGTGCCAGCAGTCCCTCGGTGGGTAGCGGGAGATGGGAGCAGTACTTC
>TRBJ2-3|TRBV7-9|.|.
CASSHESPDTQYF
TGTGCCAGCAGCCACGAGTCCCCAGATACGCAGTATTTT
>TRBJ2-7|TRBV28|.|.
CASSLPQRLLREQYF
TGTGCCAGCAGTTTGCCGCAGCGGCTCCTTAGGGAGCAGTACTTC
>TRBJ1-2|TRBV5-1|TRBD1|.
CASSLGDRNYGYTF
TGCGCCAGCAGCTTGGGGGACAGAAACTATGGCTACACCTTC